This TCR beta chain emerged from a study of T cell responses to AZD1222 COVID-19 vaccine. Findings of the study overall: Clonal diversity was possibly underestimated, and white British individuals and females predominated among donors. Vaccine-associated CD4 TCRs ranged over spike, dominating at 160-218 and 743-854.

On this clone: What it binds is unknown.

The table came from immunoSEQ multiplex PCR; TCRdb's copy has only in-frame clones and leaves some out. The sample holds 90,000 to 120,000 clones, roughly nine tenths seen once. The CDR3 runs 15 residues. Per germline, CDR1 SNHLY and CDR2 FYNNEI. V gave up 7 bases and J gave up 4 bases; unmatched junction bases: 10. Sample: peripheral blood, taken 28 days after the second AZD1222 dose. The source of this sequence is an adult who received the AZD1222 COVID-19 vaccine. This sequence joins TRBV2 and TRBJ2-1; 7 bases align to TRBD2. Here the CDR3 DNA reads TGTGCCAGCAAACGGGACTACCAGCCTTACAATGAGCAGTTCTTC. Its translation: CASKRDYQPYNEQFF.